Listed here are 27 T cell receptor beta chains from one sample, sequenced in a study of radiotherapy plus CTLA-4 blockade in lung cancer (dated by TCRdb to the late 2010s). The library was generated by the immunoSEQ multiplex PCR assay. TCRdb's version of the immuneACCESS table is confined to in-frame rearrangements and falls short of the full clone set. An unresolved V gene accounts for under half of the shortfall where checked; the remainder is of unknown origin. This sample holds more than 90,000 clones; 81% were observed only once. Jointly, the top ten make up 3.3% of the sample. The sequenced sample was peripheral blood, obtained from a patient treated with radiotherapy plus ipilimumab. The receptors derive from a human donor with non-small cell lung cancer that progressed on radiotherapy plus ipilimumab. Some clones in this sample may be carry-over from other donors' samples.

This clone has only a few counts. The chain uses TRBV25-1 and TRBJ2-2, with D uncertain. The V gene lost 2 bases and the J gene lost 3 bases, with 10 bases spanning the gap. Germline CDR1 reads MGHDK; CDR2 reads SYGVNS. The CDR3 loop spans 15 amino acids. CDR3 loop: CASSEGDTDTGELFF. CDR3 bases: TGTGCCAGCAGTGAAGGAGATACGGACACCGGGGAGCTGTTTTTT.

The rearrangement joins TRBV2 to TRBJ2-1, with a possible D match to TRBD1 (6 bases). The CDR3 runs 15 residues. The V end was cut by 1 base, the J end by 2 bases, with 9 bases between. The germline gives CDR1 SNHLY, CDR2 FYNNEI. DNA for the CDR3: TGTGCCAGCAGTGAAGACTCAGGGGCCTACAATGAGCAGTTCTTC. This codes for CASSEDSGAYNEQFF.

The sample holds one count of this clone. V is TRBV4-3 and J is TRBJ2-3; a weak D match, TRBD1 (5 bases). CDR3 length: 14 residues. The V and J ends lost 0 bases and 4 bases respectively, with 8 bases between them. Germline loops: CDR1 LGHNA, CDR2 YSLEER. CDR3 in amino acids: CASSQDPRADTQYF. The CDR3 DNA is TGCGCCAGCAGCCAAGATCCCAGGGCAGATACGCAGTATTTT.

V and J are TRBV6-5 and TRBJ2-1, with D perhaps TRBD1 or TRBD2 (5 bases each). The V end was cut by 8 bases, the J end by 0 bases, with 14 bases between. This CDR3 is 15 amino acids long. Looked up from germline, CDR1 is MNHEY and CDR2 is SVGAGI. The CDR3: CASGGRLYSYNEQFF. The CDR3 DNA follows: TGTGCCAGCGGGGGTAGGCTTTACTCCTACAATGAGCAGTTCTTC.

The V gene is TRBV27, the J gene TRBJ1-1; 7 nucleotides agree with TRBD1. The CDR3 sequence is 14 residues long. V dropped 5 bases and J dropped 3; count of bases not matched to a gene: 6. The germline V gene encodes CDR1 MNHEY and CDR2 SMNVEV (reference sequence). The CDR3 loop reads CASSAPGQHTEAFF. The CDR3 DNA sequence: TGTGCCAGCAGTGCACCGGGACAGCACACTGAAGCTTTCTTT.

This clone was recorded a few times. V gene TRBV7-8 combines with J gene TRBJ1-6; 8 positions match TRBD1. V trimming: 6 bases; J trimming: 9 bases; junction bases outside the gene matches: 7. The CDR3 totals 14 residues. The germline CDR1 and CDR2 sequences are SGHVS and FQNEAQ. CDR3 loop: CASSPRQGPSPLHF. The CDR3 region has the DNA TGTGCCAGCAGTCCAAGACAGGGGCCTTCACCCCTCCACTTT. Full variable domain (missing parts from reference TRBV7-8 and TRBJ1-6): GAGVSQSPRYKVAKRGQDVALRCDPISGHVSLFWYQQALGQGPEFLTYFQNEAQLDKSGLPSDRFFAERPEGSVSTLKIQRTQQEDSAVYLCASSPRQGPSPLHFGNGTRLTVT.

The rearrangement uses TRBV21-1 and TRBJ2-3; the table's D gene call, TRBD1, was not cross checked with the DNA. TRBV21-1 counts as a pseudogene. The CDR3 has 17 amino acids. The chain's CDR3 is CASSKSRTSRGTDTQYF. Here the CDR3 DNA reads TGTGCCAGCAGCAAATCCCGGACATCACGGGGCACAGATACGCAGTATTTT.

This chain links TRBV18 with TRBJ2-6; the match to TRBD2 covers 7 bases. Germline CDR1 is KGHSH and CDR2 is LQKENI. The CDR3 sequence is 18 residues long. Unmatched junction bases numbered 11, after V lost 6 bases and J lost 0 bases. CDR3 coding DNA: TGTGCCAGCTCCCTTTTGGCGGGGGACCTCTCTGGGGCCAACGTCCTGACTTTC. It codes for CASSLLAGDLSGANVLTF.

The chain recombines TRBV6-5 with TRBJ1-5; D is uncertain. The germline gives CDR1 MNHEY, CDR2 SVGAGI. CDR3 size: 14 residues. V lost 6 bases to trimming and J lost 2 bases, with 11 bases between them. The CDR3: CASRPWQGNQPQHF. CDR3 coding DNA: TGTGCCAGCAGACCCTGGCAGGGCAATCAGCCCCAGCATTTT.

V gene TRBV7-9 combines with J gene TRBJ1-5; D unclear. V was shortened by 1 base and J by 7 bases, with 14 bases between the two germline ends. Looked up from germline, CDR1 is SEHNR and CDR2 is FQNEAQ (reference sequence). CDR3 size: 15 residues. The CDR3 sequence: CASSLGSDGRQPQHF. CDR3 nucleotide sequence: TGTGCCAGCAGCTTAGGATCGGACGGTCGCCAGCCCCAGCATTTT.

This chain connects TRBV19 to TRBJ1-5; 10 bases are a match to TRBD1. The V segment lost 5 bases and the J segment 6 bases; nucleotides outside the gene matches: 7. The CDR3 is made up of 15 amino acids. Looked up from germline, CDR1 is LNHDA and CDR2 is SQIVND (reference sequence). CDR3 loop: CASSAGQGRGQPQHF. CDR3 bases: TGTGCCAGTAGTGCGGGACAGGGGAGGGGTCAGCCCCAGCATTTT.

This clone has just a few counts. CDR3 sequence: CASTPRFAGGSEKLFF. DNA for the CDR3: TGTGCCAGTACCCCTCGCTTTGCAGGGGGCAGTGAAAAACTGTTTTTT. The rearrangement joins TRBV19 to TRBJ1-4; 8 nucleotides line up with TRBD1. The CDR3 loop spans 16 amino acids. Unmatched junction bases numbered 14, after V lost 7 bases and J lost 7 bases. Germline V CDR1 and CDR2: LNHDA, SQIVND (reference sequence).

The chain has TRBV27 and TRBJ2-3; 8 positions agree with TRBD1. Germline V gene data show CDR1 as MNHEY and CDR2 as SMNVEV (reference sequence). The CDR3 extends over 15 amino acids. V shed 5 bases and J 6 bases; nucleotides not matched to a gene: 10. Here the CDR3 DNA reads TGTGCCAGCAGTCCCCGACAGGGGTCAAGGGATACGCAGTATTTT. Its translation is CASSPRQGSRDTQYF.

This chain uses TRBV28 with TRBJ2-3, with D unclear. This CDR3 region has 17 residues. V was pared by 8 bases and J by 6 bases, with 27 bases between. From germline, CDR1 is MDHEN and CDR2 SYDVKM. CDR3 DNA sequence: TGTGCCAGCCCAGTTTCGGGTATCGGCGACCACATGGATACGCAGTATTTT. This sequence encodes CASPVSGIGDHMDTQYF.

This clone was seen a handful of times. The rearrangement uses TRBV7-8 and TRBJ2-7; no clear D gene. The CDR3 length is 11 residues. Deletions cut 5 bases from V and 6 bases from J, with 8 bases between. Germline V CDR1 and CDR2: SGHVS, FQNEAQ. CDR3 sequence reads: CASSILGEQYF. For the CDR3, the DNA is TGTGCCAGCAGCATTCTAGGCGAGCAGTACTTC. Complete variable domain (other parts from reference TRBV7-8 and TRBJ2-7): GAGVSQSPRYKVAKRGQDVALRCDPISGHVSLFWYQQALGQGPEFLTYFQNEAQLDKSGLPSDRFFAERPEGSVSTLKIQRTQQEDSAVYLCASSILGEQYFGPGTRLTVT.

The CDR3 is CASSFGMQGARDIQYF. The DNA for the CDR3 is TGTGCCAGCAGCTTCGGTATGCAGGGGGCTAGGGACATTCAGTACTTC. The chain recombines TRBV5-4 with TRBJ2-4, with 8 bases that match TRBD1. Trimming at V came to 2 bases and at J to 8 bases, leaving 12 bases not matched to a gene. Per the germline V gene, CDR1 is SGHNT and CDR2 is YYREEE (reference sequence). This CDR3 is 16 amino acids long.

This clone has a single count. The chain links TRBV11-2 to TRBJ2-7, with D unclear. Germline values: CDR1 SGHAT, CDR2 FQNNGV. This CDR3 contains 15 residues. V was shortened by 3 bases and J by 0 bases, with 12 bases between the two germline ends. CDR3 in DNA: TGTGCCAGCAGCTTGGGCGGCAGGACCTCCTACGAGCAGTACTTC. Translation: CASSLGGRTSYEQYF. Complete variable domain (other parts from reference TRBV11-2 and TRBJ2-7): EAGVAQSPRYKIIEKRQSVAFWCNPISGHATLYWYQQILGQGPKLLIQFQNNGVVDDSQLPKDRFSAERLKGVDSTLKIQPAKLEDSAVYLCASSLGGRTSYEQYFGPGTRLTVT.

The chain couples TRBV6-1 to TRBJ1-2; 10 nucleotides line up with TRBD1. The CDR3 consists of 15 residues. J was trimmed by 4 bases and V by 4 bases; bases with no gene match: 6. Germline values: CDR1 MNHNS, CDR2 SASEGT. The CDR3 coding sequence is TGTGCCAGCAGTGGCGGACAGGGGGGTAGCTATGGCTACACCTTC. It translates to CASSGGQGGSYGYTF.

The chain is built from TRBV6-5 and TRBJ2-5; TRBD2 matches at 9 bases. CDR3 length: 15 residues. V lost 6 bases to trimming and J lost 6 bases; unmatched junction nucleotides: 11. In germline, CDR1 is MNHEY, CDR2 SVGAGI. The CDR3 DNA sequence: TGTGCCAGCAGCAGTCGGCGGGGGGGCAGTAAGACCCAGTACTTC. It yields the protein CASSSRRGGSKTQYF.

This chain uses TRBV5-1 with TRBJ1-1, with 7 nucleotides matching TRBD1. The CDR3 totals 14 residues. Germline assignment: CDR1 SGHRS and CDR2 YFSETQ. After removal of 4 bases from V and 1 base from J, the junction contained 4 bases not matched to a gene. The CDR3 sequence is CASSIGTANTEAFF. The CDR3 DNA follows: TGCGCCAGCAGCATCGGGACAGCGAACACTGAAGCTTTCTTT.

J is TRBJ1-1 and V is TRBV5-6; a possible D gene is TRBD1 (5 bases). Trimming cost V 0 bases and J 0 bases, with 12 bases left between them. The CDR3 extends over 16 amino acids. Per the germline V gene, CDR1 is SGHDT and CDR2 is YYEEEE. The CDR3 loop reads CASSLGGRPLNTEAFF. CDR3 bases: TGTGCCAGCAGCTTGGGGGGCAGGCCTCTGAACACTGAAGCTTTCTTT. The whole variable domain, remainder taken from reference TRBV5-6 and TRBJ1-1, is DAGVTQSPTHLIKTRGQQVTLRCSPKSGHDTVSWYQQALGQGPQFIFQYYEEEERQRGNFPDRFSGHQFPNYSSELNVNALLLGDSALYLCASSLGGRPLNTEAFFGQGTRLTVV.

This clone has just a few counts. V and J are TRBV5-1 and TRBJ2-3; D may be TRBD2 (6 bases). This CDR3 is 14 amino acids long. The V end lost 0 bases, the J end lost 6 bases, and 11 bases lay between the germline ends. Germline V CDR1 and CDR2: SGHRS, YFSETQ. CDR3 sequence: CASSLASGVDTQYF. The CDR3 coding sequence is TGCGCCAGCAGCTTGGCCTCGGGGGTTGATACGCAGTATTTT. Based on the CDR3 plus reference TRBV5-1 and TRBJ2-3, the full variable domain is KAGVTQTPRYLIKTRGQQVTLSCSPISGHRSVSWYQQTPGQGLQFLFEYFSETQRNKGNFPGRFSGRQFSNSRSEMNVSTLELGDSALYLCASSLASGVDTQYFGPGTRLTVL.

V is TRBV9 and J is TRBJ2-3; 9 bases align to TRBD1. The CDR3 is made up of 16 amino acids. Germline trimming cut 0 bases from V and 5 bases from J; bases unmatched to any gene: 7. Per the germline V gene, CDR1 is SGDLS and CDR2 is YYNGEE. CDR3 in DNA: TGTGCCAGCAGCGTAGTAGCGGACAGGGGCTTAGATACGCAGTATTTT. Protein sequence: CASSVVADRGLDTQYF.

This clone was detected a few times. Here the CDR3 DNA reads TGTGCCAGCACCGTGGGTCTCAATGGCTACACCTTC. Its protein product is CASTVGLNGYTF. The chain employs TRBV6-6 and TRBJ1-2; D gene unclear. CDR1 and CDR2 from the germline V gene are MNHNY and SVGAGI (reference sequence). This CDR3 comprises 12 residues. V was trimmed by 7 bases and J by 6 bases, leaving 12 bases between them.

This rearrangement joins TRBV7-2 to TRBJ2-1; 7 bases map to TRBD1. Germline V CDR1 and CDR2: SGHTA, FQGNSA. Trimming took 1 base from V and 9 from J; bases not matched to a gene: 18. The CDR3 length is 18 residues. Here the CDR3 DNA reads TGTGCCAGCAGCTTAGGAGTTGTGAAGGACAGGTTTCTTTTTGAGCAGTTCTTC. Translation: CASSLGVVKDRFLFEQFF.

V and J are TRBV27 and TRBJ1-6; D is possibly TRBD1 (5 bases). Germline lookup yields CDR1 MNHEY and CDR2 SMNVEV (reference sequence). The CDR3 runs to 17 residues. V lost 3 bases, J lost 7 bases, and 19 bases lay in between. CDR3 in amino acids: CASSFGAGLGGNSPLHF. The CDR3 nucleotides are TGTGCCAGCAGTTTCGGAGCGGGGCTCGGGGGGAATTCACCCCTCCACTTT.

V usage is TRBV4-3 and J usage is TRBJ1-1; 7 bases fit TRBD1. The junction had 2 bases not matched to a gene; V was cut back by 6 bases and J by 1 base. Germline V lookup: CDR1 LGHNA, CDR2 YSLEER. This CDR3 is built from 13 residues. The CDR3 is CASRRDRNTEAFF. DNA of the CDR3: TGCGCCAGCAGACGGGACAGGAACACTGAAGCTTTCTTT.